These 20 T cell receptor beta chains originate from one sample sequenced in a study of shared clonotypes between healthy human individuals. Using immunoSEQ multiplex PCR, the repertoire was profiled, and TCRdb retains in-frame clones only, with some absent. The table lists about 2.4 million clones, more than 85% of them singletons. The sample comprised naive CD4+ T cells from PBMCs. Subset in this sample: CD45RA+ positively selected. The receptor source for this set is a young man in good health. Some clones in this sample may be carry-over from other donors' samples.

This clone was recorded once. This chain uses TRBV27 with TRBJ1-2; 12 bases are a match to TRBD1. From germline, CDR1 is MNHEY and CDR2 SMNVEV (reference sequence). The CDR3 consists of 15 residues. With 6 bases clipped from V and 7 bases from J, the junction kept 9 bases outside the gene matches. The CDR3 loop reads CASRGSGQGAFGYTF. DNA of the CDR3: TGTGCCAGCAGGGGGTCGGGACAGGGGGCCTTTGGCTACACCTTC.

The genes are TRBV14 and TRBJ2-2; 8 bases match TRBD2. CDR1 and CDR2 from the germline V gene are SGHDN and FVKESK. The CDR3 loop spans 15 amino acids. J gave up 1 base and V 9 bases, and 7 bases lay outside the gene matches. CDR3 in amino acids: CASSPLAENTGELFF. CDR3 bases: TGTGCCAGTAGTCCACTAGCGGAGAACACCGGGGAGCTGTTTTTT.

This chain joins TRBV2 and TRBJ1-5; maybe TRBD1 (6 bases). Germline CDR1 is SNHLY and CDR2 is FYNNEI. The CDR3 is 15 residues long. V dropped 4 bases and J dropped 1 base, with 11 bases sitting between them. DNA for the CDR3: TGTGCCAGCAGTGGGACCCAGGGGAGCAATCAGCCCCAGCATTTT. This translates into CASSGTQGSNQPQHF.

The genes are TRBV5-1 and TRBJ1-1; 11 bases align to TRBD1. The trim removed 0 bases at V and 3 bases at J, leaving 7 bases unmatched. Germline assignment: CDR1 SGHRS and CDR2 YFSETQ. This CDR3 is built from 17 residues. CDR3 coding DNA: TGCGCCAGCAGCTTGGGCCCCGGGACAGGGGGTTACACTGAAGCTTTCTTT. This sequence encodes CASSLGPGTGGYTEAFF. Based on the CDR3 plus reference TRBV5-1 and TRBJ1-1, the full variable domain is KAGVTQTPRYLIKTRGQQVTLSCSPISGHRSVSWYQQTPGQGLQFLFEYFSETQRNKGNFPGRFSGRQFSNSRSEMNVSTLELGDSALYLCASSLGPGTGGYTEAFFGQGTRLTVV.

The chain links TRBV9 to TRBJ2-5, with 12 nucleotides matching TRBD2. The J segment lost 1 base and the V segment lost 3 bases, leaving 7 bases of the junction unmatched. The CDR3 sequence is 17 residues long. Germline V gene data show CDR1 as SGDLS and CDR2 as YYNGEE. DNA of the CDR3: TGTGCCAGCAGCGCGACTAGCGGGAGTTTTCGCCAAGAGACCCAGTACTTC. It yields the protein CASSATSGSFRQETQYF.

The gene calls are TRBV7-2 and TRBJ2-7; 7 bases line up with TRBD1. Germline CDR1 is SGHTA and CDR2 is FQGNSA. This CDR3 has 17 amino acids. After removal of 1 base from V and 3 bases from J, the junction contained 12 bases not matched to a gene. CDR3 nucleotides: TGTGCCAGCAGCTTAGGGCCTCAGGGGGACACGATCTACGAGCAGTACTTC. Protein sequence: CASSLGPQGDTIYEQYF.

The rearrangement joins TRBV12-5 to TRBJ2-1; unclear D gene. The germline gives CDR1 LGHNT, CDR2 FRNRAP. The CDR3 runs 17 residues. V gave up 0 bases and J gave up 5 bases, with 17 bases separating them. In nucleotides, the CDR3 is TGTGCTAGTGGTTTGGTACTTGGGAAGGGATGGGACAATGAGCAGTTCTTC. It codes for CASGLVLGKGWDNEQFF.

The CDR3 coding sequence is TGTGCCTGGAGTGTATGGGGGACCGGGCAGCCCCAGCATTTT. Translating it yields CAWSVWGTGQPQHF. The chain carries TRBV30 and TRBJ1-5, with TRBD1 as a possible D gene (5 bases). Germline CDR1 is GTSNPN and CDR2 is SVGIG (reference sequence). The CDR3 has 14 amino acids. Between the trimmed V and J ends, which lost 0 bases and 7 bases, there was a span of 13 bases.

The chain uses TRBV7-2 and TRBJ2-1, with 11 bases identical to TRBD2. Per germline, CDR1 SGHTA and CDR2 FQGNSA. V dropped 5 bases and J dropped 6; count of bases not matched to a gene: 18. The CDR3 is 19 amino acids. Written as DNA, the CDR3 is TGTGCCAGCAGCCAGAGCGTTGAACTTAGCGGGAGGGCCCGCAATGAGCAGTTCTTC. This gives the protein CASSQSVELSGRARNEQFF. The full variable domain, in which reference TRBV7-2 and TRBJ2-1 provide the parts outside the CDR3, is GAGVSQSPSNKVTEKGKDVELRCDPISGHTALYWYRQSLGQGLEFLIYFQGNSAPDKSGLPSDRFSAERTGGSVSTLTIQRTQQEDSAVYLCASSQSVELSGRARNEQFFGPGTRLTVL.

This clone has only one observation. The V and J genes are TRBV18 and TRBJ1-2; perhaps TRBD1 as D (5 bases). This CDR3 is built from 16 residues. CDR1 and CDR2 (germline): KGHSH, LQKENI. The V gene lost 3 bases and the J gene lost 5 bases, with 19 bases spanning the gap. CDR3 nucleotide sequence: TGTGCCAGCTCACCTACTGGTCCCGGGGCCGGATATGGCTACACCTTC. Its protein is CASSPTGPGAGYGYTF. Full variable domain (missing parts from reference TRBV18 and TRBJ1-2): NAGVMQNPRHLVRRRGQEARLRCSPMKGHSHVYWYRQLPEEGLKFMVYLQKENIIDESGMPKERFSAEFPKEGPSILRIQQVVRGDSAAYFCASSPTGPGAGYGYTFGSGTRLTVV.

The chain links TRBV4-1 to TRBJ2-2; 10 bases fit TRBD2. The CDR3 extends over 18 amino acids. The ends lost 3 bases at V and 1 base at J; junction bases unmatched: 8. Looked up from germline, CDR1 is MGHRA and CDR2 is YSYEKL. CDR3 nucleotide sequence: TGCGCCAGCAGCCAGGCGTTTAGGACTAGCGGGAACACCGGGGAGCTGTTTTTT. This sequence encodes CASSQAFRTSGNTGELFF.

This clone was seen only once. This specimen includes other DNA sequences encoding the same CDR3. As DNA, the CDR3 is TGTGCCAGCAGCCCCCGGGACAGAGCCTACGAGCAGTACTTC. Residues: CASSPRDRAYEQYF. This chain uses TRBV11-1 with TRBJ2-7; 7 bases align to TRBD1. After removal of 5 bases from V and 2 bases from J, the junction contained 6 bases not matched to a gene. CDR3 length: 14 residues. Looked up from germline, CDR1 is SGHAT and CDR2 is FQDESV (reference sequence).

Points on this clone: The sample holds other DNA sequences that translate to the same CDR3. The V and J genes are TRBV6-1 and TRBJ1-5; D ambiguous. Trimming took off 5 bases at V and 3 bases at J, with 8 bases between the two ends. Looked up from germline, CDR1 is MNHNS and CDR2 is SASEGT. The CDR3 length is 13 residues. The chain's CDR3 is CASSRTDNQPQHF. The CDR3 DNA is TGTGCCAGCAGTCGGACGGACAATCAGCCCCAGCATTTT.

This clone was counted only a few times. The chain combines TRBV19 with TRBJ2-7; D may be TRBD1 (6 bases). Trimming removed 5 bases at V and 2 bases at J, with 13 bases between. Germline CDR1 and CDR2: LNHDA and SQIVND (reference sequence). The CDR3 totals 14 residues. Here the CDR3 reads CASSFTGQTYEQYF. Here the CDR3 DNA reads TGTGCCAGTAGTTTTACCGGACAGACCTACGAGCAGTACTTC.

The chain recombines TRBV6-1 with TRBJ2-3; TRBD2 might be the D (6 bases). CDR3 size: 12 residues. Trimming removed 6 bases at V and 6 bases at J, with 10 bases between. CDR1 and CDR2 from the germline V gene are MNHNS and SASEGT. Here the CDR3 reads CASRRDSDTQYF. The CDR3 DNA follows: TGTGCCAGCAGACGGGACTCGGATACGCAGTATTTT.

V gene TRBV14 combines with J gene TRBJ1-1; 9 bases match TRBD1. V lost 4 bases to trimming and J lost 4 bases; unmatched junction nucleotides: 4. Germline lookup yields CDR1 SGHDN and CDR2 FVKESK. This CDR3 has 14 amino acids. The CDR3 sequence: CASSLTGGVTEAFF. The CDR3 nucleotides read TGTGCCAGCAGCCTAACAGGGGGCGTCACTGAAGCTTTCTTT.

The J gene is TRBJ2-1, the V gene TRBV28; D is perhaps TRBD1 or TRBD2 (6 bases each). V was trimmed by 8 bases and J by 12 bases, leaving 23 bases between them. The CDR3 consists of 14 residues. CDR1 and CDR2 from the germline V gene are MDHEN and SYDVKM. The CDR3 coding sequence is TGTGCCAGCGTAATAGATAGGAGGGGGACTCCGCAGTTCTTC. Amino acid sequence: CASVIDRRGTPQFF.

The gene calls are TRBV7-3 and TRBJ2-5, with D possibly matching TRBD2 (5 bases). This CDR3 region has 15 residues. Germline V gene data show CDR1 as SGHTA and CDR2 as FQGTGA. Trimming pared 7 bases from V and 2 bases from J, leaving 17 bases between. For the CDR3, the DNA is TGTGCCAGCACCCTGGGCGAGGGATTACAAGAGACCCAGTACTTC. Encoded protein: CASTLGEGLQETQYF.

The CDR3 loop is CATGQALNTEAFF. CDR3 nucleotide sequence: TGTGCCACCGGACAGGCCCTTAACACTGAAGCTTTCTTT. This chain links TRBV10-3 with TRBJ1-1; 7 positions agree with TRBD1. The CDR3 loop spans 13 amino acids. Germline trimming cut 10 bases from V and 2 bases from J; bases unmatched to any gene: 7. Germline CDR1 reads ENHRY; CDR2 reads SYGVKD.

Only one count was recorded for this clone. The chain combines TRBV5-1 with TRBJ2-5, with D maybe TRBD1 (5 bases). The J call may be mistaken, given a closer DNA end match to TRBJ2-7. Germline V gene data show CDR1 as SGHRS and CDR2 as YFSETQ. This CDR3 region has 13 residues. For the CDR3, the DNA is TGCGCCAGCGCTGACAGTCCTCTCTACGAGCAGTACTTC. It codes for CASADSPLYEQYF.